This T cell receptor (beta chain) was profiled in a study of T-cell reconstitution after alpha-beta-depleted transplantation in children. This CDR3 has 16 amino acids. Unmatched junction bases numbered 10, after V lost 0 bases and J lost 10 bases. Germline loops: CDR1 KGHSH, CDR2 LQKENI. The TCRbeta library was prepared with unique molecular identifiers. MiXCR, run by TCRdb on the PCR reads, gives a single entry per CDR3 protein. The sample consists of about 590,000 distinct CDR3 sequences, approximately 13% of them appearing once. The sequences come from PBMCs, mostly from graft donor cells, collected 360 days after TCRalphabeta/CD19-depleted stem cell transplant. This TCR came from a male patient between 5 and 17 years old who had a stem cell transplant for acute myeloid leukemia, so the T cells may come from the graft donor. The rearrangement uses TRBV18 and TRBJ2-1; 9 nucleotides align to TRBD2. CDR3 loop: CASSPPLKGLAGEQFF. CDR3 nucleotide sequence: TGTGCCAGCTCACCACCTTTAAAGGGGCTAGCGGGAGAGCAGTTCTTC. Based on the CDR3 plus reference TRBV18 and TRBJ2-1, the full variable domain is NAGVMQNPRHLVRRRGQEARLRCSPMKGHSHVYWYRQLPEEGLKFMVYLQKENIIDESGMPKERFSAEFPKEGPSILRIQQVVRGDSAAYFCASSPPLKGLAGEQFFGPGTRLTVL.